This T cell receptor (beta chain) was captured in a study of T cell responses to AZD1222 COVID-19 vaccine. A note on this clone: What it recognizes is unknown.

Points from the study as a whole: Nearly half of spike-specific TCRs reportedly target unmutated variant regions. No repertoire was sampled before or during the peak T cell response, only after it.

The CDR3 is 13 residues long. V shed 5 bases and J shed 6 bases, with 15 bases lying between them. From germline, CDR1 is SGHRS and CDR2 YFSETQ. Profiled with immunoSEQ multiplex PCR; TCRdb holds only in-frame clones, not every one. Here the sample spans approximately 92,000 clones, about nine tenths being singletons. Specimen: peripheral blood, collected on day 0 of AZD1222 vaccination. The chain combines TRBV5-1 with TRBJ2-7; the D gene could be TRBD1 or TRBD2 (6 bases each). The source of this sequence is an adult in good health. CDR3 DNA: TGCGCCAGCAGTCGGGGGCCCCCGGGCGAGCAGTACTTC. Translated: CASSRGPPGEQYF.